Listed here is a single T cell receptor beta chain. The data derive from a study of blood T cell repertoires in COVID-19. In the study overall: Whether acute or convalescent, the COVID-19 samples came from the United States, Italy and Spain.

As originally analysed: Scientists estimated how many nucleated cells there were by amplifying reference gene primers. This table comes from immunoSEQ multiplex PCR, and its TCRdb copy is limited to in-frame clones, with some not included. V and J calls and clone size are those listed in that table; D and trimming were worked out from the DNA. The sample has roughly 400,000 clones; around nine tenths are singletons. Participants spanned ages roughly 18 to 95 years and resided in around 25 US areas. Exposed enrollees had met someone with a PCR-confirmed or clinician-diagnosed COVID-19 case at some point within the 2 weeks before study entry. CDR3 length: 14 residues. Trimming took 5 bases from V and 6 from J; bases not matched to a gene: 5. From germline, CDR1 is MNHEY and CDR2 SMNVEV (reference sequence).

The J gene is TRBJ2-1, the V gene TRBV27; 9 bases are a match to TRBD2. This TCR came from a woman under 30 who had been exposed to COVID-19. Sequenced material: PBMCs or T cells enriched from blood (not recorded which). CDR3 DNA: TGTGCCAGCAGTCTAGCGGGATCGAGCAATGAGCAGTTCTTC. Protein sequence: CASSLAGSSNEQFF.